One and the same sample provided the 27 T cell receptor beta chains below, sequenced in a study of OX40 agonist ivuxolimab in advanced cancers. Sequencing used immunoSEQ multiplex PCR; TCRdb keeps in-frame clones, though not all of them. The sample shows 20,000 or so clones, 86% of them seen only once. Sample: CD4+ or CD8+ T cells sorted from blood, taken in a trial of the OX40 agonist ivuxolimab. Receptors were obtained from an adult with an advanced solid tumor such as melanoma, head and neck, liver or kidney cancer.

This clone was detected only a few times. CDR3 in amino acids: CASSLGQGNQPQHF. The CDR3 DNA sequence: TGTGCCAGCAGTCTGGGACAGGGCAATCAGCCCCAGCATTTT. The chain carries TRBV28 and TRBJ1-5; 8 positions agree with TRBD1. The V segment lost 5 bases and the J segment 2 bases; nucleotides outside the gene matches: 2. Germline CDR1 MDHEN, CDR2 SYDVKM. This CDR3 region has 14 residues.

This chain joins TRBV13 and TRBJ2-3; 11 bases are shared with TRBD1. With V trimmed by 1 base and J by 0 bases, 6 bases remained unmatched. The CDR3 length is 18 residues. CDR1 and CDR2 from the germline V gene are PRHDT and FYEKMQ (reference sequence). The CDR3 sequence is CASSLVGTGGFSTDTQYF. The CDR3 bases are TGTGCCAGCAGCTTAGTCGGGACAGGGGGTTTTAGCACAGATACGCAGTATTTT.

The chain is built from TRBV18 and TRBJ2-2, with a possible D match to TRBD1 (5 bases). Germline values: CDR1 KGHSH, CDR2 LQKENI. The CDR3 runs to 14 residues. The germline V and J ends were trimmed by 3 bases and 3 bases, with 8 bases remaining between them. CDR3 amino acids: CASSPATDTGELFF. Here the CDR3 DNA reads TGTGCCAGCTCACCTGCGACAGACACCGGGGAGCTGTTTTTT.

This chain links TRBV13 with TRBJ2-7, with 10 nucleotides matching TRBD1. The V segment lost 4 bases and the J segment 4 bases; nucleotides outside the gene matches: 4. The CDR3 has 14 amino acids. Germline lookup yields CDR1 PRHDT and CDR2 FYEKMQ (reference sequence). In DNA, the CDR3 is TGTGCCAGCAGCTCCCGGGACAGGGGTTACGAGCAGTACTTC. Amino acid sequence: CASSSRDRGYEQYF.

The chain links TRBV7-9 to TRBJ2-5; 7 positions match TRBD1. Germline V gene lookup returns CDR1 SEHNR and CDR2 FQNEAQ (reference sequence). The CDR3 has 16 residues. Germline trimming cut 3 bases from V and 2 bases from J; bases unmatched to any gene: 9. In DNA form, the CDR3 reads TGTGCCAGCAGCTTCCCCCTTGGACAGGAGCAAGAGACCCAGTACTTC. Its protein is CASSFPLGQEQETQYF.

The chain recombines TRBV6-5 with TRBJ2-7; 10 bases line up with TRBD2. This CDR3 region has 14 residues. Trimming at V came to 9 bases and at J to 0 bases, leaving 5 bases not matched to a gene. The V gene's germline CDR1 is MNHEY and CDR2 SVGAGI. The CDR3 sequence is CASTTSGVSYEQYF. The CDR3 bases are TGTGCCAGTACAACTAGCGGGGTCTCCTACGAGCAGTACTTC.

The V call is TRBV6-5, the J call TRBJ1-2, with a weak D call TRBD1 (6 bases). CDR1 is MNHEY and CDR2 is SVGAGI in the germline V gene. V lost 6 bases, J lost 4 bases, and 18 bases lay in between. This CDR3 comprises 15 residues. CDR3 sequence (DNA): TGTGCCAGCAGCTTCGGGGGGGCCAGATCCTATGGCTACACCTTC. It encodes CASSFGGARSYGYTF.

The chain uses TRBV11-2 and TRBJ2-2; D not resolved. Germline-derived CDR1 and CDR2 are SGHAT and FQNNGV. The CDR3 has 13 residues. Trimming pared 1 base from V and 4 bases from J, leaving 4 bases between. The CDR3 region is CASSLGLTGELFF. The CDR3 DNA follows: TGTGCCAGCAGCTTAGGCCTCACCGGGGAGCTGTTTTTT.

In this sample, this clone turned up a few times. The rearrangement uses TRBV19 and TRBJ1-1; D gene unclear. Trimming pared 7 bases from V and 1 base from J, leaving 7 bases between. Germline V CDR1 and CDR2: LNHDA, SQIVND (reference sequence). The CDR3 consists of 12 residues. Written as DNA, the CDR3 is TGTGCCAGTATGCACCCGAACACTGAAGCTTTCTTT. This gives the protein CASMHPNTEAFF.

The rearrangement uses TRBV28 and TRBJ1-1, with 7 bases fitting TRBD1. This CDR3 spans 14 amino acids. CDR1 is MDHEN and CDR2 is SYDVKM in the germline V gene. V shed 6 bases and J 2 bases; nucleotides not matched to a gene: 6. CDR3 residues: CASRDRQGNTEAFF. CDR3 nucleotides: TGTGCCAGCAGAGATAGACAGGGTAACACTGAAGCTTTCTTT.

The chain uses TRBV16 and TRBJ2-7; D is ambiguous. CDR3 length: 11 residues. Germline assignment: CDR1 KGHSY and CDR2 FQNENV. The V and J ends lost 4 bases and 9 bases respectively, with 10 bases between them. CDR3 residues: CASSRALGQYF. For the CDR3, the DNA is TGTGCCAGCAGCCGGGCGCTTGGGCAGTACTTC.

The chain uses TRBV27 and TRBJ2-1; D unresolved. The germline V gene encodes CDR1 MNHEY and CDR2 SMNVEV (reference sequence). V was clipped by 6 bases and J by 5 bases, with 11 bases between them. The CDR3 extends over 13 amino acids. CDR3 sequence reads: CASSWARDNEQFF. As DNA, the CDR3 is TGTGCCAGCAGCTGGGCGCGCGACAATGAGCAGTTCTTC.

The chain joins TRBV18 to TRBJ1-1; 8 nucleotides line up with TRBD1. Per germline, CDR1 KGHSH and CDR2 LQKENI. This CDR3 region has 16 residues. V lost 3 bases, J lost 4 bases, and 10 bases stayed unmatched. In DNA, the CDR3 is TGTGCCAGCTCACCGTCGTTTGGACAGGGATCCACTGAAGCTTTCTTT. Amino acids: CASSPSFGQGSTEAFF.

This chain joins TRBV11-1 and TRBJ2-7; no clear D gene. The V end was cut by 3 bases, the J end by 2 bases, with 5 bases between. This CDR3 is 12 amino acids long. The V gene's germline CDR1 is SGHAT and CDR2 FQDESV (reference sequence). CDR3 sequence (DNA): TGTGCCAGCAGCTTTACCGCCTACGAGCAGTACTTC. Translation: CASSFTAYEQYF.

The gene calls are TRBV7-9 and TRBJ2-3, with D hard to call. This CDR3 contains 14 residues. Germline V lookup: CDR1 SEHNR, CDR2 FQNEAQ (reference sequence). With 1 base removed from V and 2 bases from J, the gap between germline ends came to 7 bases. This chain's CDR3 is CASSLEMDTDTQYF. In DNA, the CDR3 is TGTGCCAGCAGCTTAGAAATGGACACAGATACGCAGTATTTT.

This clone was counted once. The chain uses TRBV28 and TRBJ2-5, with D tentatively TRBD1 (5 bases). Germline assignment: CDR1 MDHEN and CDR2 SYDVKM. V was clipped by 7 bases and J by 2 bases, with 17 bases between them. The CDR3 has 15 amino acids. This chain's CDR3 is CASTPDTRLQETQYF. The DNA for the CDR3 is TGTGCCAGCACCCCGGACACCCGATTACAAGAGACCCAGTACTTC.

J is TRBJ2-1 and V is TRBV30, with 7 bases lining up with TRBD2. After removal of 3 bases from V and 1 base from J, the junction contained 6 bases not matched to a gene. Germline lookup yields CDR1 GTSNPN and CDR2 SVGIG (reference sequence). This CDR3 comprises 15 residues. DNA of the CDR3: TGTGCCTGGAGACCTAGGGAGGGATCCTACAATGAGCAGTTCTTC. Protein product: CAWRPREGSYNEQFF.

CDR3 sequence reads: CASSSSSRAKPYEQYF. The CDR3 DNA follows: TGTGCCAGCAGCTCCTCCTCGAGGGCGAAGCCCTACGAGCAGTACTTC. The chain recombines TRBV7-9 with TRBJ2-7, with D perhaps TRBD2 (5 bases). V was pared by 4 bases and J by 2 bases, with 18 bases between. Germline CDR1 reads SEHNR; CDR2 reads FQNEAQ (reference sequence). The CDR3 runs to 16 residues.

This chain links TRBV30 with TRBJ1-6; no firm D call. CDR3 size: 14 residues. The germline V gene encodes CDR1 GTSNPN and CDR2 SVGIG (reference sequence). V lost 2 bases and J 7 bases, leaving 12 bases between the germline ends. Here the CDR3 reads CAWSTGQGNSPLHF. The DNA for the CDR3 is TGTGCCTGGAGTACCGGGCAAGGGAATTCACCCCTCCACTTT.

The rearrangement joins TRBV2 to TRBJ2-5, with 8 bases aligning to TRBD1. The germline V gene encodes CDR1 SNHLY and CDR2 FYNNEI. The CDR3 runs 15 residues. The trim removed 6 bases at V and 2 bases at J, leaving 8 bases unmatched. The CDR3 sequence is CASRPNRGLQETQYF. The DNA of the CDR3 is TGTGCCAGCAGACCCAACAGGGGGTTACAAGAGACCCAGTACTTC.

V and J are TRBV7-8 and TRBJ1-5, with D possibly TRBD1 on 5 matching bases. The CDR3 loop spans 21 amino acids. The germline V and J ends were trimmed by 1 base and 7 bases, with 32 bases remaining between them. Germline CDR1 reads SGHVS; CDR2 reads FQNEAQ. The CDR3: CASSLVVPGGGRRVRGQPQHF. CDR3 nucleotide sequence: TGTGCCAGCAGCTTAGTGGTCCCCGGTGGTGGGCGCAGGGTAAGGGGCCAGCCCCAGCATTTT.

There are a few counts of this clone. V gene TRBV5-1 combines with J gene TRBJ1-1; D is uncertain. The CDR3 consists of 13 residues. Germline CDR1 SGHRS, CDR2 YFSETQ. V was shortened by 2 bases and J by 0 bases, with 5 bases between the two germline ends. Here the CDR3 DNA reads TGCGCCAGCAGCTTCAGGATGAACACTGAAGCTTTCTTT. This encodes CASSFRMNTEAFF.

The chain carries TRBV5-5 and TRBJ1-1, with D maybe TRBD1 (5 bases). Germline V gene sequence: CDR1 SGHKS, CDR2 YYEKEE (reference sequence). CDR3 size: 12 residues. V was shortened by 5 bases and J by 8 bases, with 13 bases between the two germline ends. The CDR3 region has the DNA TGTGCCAGCAGAGGTGGCCAGGGAGAAGCTTTCTTT. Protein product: CASRGGQGEAFF.

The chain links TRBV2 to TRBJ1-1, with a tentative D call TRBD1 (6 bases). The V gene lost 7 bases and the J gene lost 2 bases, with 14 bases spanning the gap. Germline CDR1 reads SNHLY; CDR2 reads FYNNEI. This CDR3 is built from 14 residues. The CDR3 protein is CASTSGDLNTEAFF. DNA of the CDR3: TGTGCCAGCACGTCAGGGGATCTCAACACTGAAGCTTTCTTT.

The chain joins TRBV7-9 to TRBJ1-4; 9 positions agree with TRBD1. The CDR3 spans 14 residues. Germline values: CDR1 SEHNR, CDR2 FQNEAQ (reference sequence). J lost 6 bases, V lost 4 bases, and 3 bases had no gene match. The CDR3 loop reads CASSYRGQDEKLFF. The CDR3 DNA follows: TGTGCCAGCAGCTACAGGGGGCAGGATGAAAAACTGTTTTTT.

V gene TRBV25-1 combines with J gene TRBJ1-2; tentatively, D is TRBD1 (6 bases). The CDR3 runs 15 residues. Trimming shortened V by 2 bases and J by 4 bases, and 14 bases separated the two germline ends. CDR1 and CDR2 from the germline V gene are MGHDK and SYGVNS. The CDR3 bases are TGTGCCAGCAGTGAAGGGGCAGGGACACCCTATGGCTACACCTTC. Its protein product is CASSEGAGTPYGYTF.

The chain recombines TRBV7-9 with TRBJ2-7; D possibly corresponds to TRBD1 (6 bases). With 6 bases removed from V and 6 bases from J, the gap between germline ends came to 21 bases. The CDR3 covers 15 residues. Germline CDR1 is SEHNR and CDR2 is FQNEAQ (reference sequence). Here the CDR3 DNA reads TGTGCCAGCAGTTCTGAGGACAGCCCGATTGGCGAGCAGTACTTC. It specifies CASSSEDSPIGEQYF.